What follows are 10 T cell receptor beta chains derived from one specimen sequenced in a study of T cell responses to AZD1222 COVID-19 vaccine. The assay was immunoSEQ multiplex PCR, and TCRdb's table has in-frame clones only and misses some. In the table there are 150,000 to 200,000 clones, 90% of which are singletons. The starting material was peripheral blood, obtained on day 0 of AZD1222 vaccination. The receptor set was obtained from an adult in good health.

The rearrangement joins TRBV19 to TRBJ1-2; no clear D. The CDR3 is 14 amino acids. Germline V gives CDR1 LNHDA, CDR2 SQIVND (reference sequence). Deletions cut 1 base from V and 5 bases from J, with 11 bases between. The CDR3 DNA follows: TGTGCCAGTAGTATAGCAATGGTGTCGTATGGCTACACCTTC. Its protein is CASSIAMVSYGYTF. Full variable domain (remainder filled in from reference TRBV19 and TRBJ1-2): DGGITQSPKYLFRKEGQNVTLSCEQNLNHDAMYWYRQDPGQGLRLIYYSQIVNDFQKGDIAEGYSVSREKKESFPLTVTSAQKNPTAFYLCASSIAMVSYGYTFGSGTRLTVV.

A few counts support this clone. The genes are TRBV10-2 and TRBJ2-5; D remains ambiguous. V gave up 3 bases and J gave up 1 base, with 0 bases separating them. The germline CDR1 and CDR2 sequences are WSHSY and SAAADI. The CDR3 length is 11 residues. CDR3 DNA: TGCGCCAGCAGTGACCAAGAGACCCAGTACTTC. Translated, it gives CASSDQETQYF.

The chain has TRBV2 and TRBJ1-1; no clear D. The CDR3 length is 12 residues. V lost 1 base to trimming and J lost 8 bases, with 8 bases between them. In germline, CDR1 is SNHLY, CDR2 FYNNEI. CDR3 amino acids: CASSEVGVEAFF. The DNA for the CDR3 is TGTGCCAGCAGTGAAGTTGGGGTCGAAGCTTTCTTT. The whole variable domain, filled in from reference TRBV2 and TRBJ1-1, reads EPEVTQTPSHQVTQMGQEVILRCVPISNHLYFYWYRQILGQKVEFLVSFYNNEISEKSEIFDDQFSVERPDGSNFTLKIRSTKLEDSAMYFCASSEVGVEAFFGQGTRLTVV.

This clone has only a few counts. The chain is built from TRBV19 and TRBJ2-1, with TRBD2 matching 7 bases. The V gene end was trimmed by 3 bases and the J gene end by 4 bases; junction bases not matched to a gene: 6. The CDR3 contains 15 residues. Germline V gene sequence: CDR1 LNHDA, CDR2 SQIVND (reference sequence). CDR3 amino acids: CASSMGGRGYNEQFF. Written as DNA, the CDR3 is TGTGCCAGTAGTATGGGAGGGCGGGGATACAATGAGCAGTTCTTC.

This chain links TRBV7-3 with TRBJ1-2; D not resolved. This CDR3 has 13 residues. Per the germline V gene, CDR1 is SGHTA and CDR2 is FQGTGA. Trimming cost V 2 bases and J 5 bases, with 9 bases left between them. Here the CDR3 DNA reads TGTGCCAGCAGCTTATACAGAACTTATGGCTACACCTTC. It translates to CASSLYRTYGYTF.

The J gene is TRBJ1-6, the V gene TRBV19; D is perhaps TRBD1 (5 bases). CDR3 length: 14 residues. Germline assignment: CDR1 LNHDA and CDR2 SQIVND (reference sequence). Trimming shortened V by 7 bases and J by 7 bases, and 14 bases separated the two germline ends. The chain's CDR3 is CASTYPGANSPLHF. CDR3 bases: TGTGCCAGTACTTACCCCGGGGCGAATTCACCCCTCCACTTT.

The chain employs TRBV14 and TRBJ1-3; no firm D call. CDR3 length equals 15 residues. The germline V and J ends were trimmed by 0 bases and 3 bases, with 9 bases remaining between them. Germline V CDR1 and CDR2: SGHDN, FVKESK. The CDR3 here is CASSQERGYGNTIYF. DNA of the CDR3: TGTGCCAGCAGCCAAGAAAGAGGATATGGAAACACCATATATTTT.

The chain joins TRBV9 to TRBJ2-7, with D perhaps given as TRBD1 or TRBD2 (6 bases each). Germline loops: CDR1 SGDLS, CDR2 YYNGEE. Trimming left V 1 base short and J 0 bases short, with 11 bases between. The CDR3 covers 15 residues. DNA for the CDR3: TGTGCCAGCAGCGTATCCGGGGGCAGCTCCTACGAGCAGTACTTC. Translation: CASSVSGGSSYEQYF.

The V call is TRBV7-2, the J call TRBJ2-5; TRBD1 might be the D (5 bases). Germline values: CDR1 SGHTA, CDR2 FQGNSA. The CDR3 is 15 amino acids. V lost 5 bases and J 2 bases, leaving 15 bases between the germline ends. The CDR3, as DNA: TGTGCCAGCAGCACCCTCGGACAAGCACAAGAGACCCAGTACTTC. Translating gives CASSTLGQAQETQYF.

This chain joins TRBV7-9 and TRBJ2-3; D gene unclear. V lost 4 bases to trimming and J lost 3 bases, with 11 bases between them. CDR3 length equals 14 residues. Germline V gene data show CDR1 as SEHNR and CDR2 as FQNEAQ (reference sequence). The CDR3 loop is CASSSRTVTDTQYF. CDR3 DNA sequence: TGTGCCAGCAGCTCTAGGACGGTGACAGATACGCAGTATTTT.